The 31 T cell receptor beta chains listed next were all sequenced from one sample in a study of blood T cell repertoires in COVID-19. The data were produced by immunoSEQ multiplex PCR, yet TCRdb's version contains in-frame clones alone and is incomplete. Of 45,000 to 65,000 clones detected, over 70% appear once; the ten largest clones hold roughly 10%. Material for sequencing was peripheral blood. The source of these receptors is a man aged 25 to 40 with COVID-19, enrolled during active disease.

In its sample, this clone was seen once. The V and J genes are TRBV28 and TRBJ2-5; D is possibly TRBD1 (6 bases). The germline V and J ends were trimmed by 6 bases and 5 bases, with 16 bases remaining between them. The CDR3 is 14 residues long. Germline V gene data show CDR1 as MDHEN and CDR2 as SYDVKM. The CDR3 DNA is TGTGCCAGCAGATTACAGGGCCTCTCGGAGACCCAGTACTTC. Its translation: CASRLQGLSETQYF.

This clone was found a few times. The V call is TRBV4-1, the J call TRBJ2-4, with 9 bases identical to TRBD2. Germline loops: CDR1 MGHRA, CDR2 YSYEKL. This CDR3 has 17 amino acids. The junction had 13 bases not matched to a gene; V was cut back by 5 bases and J by 5 bases. CDR3: CASSVTSGHGRENIQYF. In DNA, the CDR3 is TGCGCCAGCAGCGTGACTAGCGGTCATGGTCGTGAAAACATTCAGTACTTC.

V gene TRBV21-1 combines with J gene TRBJ2-1; the listed D gene, TRBD1, was not tested against the DNA. TRBV21-1 is a pseudogene. CDR3 length equals 13 residues. CDR3 sequence: CASRTETNNEQFF. In DNA form, the CDR3 reads TGTGCCAGCAGGACAGAGACCAACAATGAGCAGTTCTTC.

In this sample, this clone turned up once. The J gene is TRBJ2-1, the V gene TRBV12-3 or TRBV12-4; 7 positions match TRBD2. This CDR3 is 12 amino acids long. V was pared by 6 bases and J by 10 bases, with 6 bases of the junction left unmatched. CDR3 amino acids: CASSPLREEQFF. The CDR3 nucleotides are TGTGCCAGCAGCCCTTTGCGGGAGGAGCAGTTCTTC.

This chain connects TRBV2 to TRBJ2-6, with 7 bases lining up with TRBD1. Trimming took 5 bases from V and 0 from J; bases not matched to a gene: 16. The germline V gene encodes CDR1 SNHLY and CDR2 FYNNEI. CDR3 size: 20 residues. CDR3 in DNA: TGTGCCAGCAGTTGGACCTTGGGACAGCTTTTCTTCTCTGGGGCCAACGTCCTGACTTTC. Its translation: CASSWTLGQLFFSGANVLTF.

The CDR3 nucleotides are TGTGCCAGCAGTCCCGGGACTAGCGGACGGGGGTACTTC. Protein sequence: CASSPGTSGRGYF. The chain uses TRBV27 and TRBJ2-7, with 11 bases that match TRBD2. The V and J ends lost 5 bases and 12 bases, in that order; junction bases with no gene match: 9. The CDR3 spans 13 residues. The germline V gene has CDR1 MNHEY and CDR2 SMNVEV (reference sequence).

The gene calls are TRBV19 and TRBJ2-7; 11 bases line up with TRBD2. Germline V gene data show CDR1 as LNHDA and CDR2 as SQIVND (reference sequence). With 3 bases clipped from V and 4 bases from J, the junction kept 5 bases outside the gene matches. CDR3 size: 15 residues. The DNA for the CDR3 is TGTGCCAGTAGTATGAGACTAGCGGGGCTATACGAGCAGTACTTC. Protein: CASSMRLAGLYEQYF.

This chain joins TRBV27 and TRBJ2-7, with 9 bases lining up with TRBD2. The V and J ends lost 2 bases and 6 bases, in that order; junction bases with no gene match: 5. The length of the CDR3 is 14 residues. Germline V gene data show CDR1 as MNHEY and CDR2 as SMNVEV (reference sequence). The CDR3 DNA reads as TGTGCCAGCAGTTTAGGTGCGGGAGGGCCCGAGCAGTACTTC. It is translated as CASSLGAGGPEQYF.

The CDR3 spells CASSVIRREWAKNIQYF. CDR3 sequence (DNA): TGTGCCAGCAGCGTAATAAGGCGGGAGTGGGCCAAAAACATTCAGTACTTC. The chain carries TRBV21-1 and TRBJ2-4; the D call in the table, TRBD2, was not verified against the DNA. TRBV21-1 is noted as a pseudogene. The CDR3 runs 17 residues.

The chain uses TRBV4-1 and TRBJ2-5; D is perhaps TRBD1 (6 bases). Germline-derived CDR1 and CDR2 are MGHRA and YSYEKL. The CDR3 covers 12 residues. The germline V and J ends were trimmed by 4 bases and 5 bases, with 8 bases remaining between them. Here the CDR3 reads CASSLRGETQYF. CDR3 sequence (DNA): TGCGCCAGCAGCCTCAGGGGCGAGACCCAGTACTTC.

The V call is TRBV19, the J call TRBJ2-2; TRBD2 matches at 13 bases. Germline assignment: CDR1 LNHDA and CDR2 SQIVND (reference sequence). CDR3 size: 14 residues. Trimming took 7 bases from V and 7 from J; bases not matched to a gene: 3. The CDR3 sequence is CASKTSGRIGELFF. CDR3 bases: TGTGCCAGTAAGACTAGCGGGAGGATCGGGGAGCTGTTTTTT.

CDR3: CASSPGQGENQPQHF. Written as DNA, the CDR3 is TGTGCCAGCAGCCCTGGACAGGGGGAAAATCAGCCCCAGCATTTT. The chain couples TRBV7-9 to TRBJ1-5; 10 bases are a match to TRBD1. The germline gives CDR1 SEHNR, CDR2 FQNEAQ (reference sequence). The CDR3 is 15 residues long. J lost 4 bases, V lost 5 bases, and 5 bases had no gene match.

The J gene is TRBJ2-2, the V gene TRBV4-1, with 12 bases lining up with TRBD2. The V and J ends lost 6 bases and 4 bases, in that order; junction bases with no gene match: 6. CDR1 and CDR2 from the germline V gene are MGHRA and YSYEKL. This CDR3 contains 16 residues. As DNA, the CDR3 is TGCGCCAGCAGTGACCGGACTAGCGGGATCACCGGGGAGCTGTTTTTT. This gives the protein CASSDRTSGITGELFF.

J is TRBJ1-4 and V is TRBV2; D gene unclear. The CDR3 loop spans 13 amino acids. V was clipped by 4 bases and J by 10 bases, with 13 bases between them. Per germline, CDR1 SNHLY and CDR2 FYNNEI. This chain's CDR3 is CASSAHEEGKLFF. The CDR3 DNA reads TGTGCCAGCAGTGCGCATGAGGAGGGAAAACTGTTTTTT.

The V call is TRBV9, the J call TRBJ2-1, with 11 bases matching TRBD2. This CDR3 contains 16 residues. Germline V gives CDR1 SGDLS, CDR2 YYNGEE. V dropped 1 base and J dropped 7; count of bases not matched to a gene: 7. DNA for the CDR3: TGTGCCAGCAGCGTATCTATACTAGCGGGAGAAAATGAGCAGTTCTTC. Translating gives CASSVSILAGENEQFF. Combining the CDR3 with reference TRBV9 and TRBJ2-1 gives the whole variable domain DSGVTQTPKHLITATGQRVTLRCSPRSGDLSVYWYQQSLDQGLQFLIQYYNGEERAKGNILERFSAQQFPDLHSELNLSSLELGDSALYFCASSVSILAGENEQFFGPGTRLTVL.

The chain employs TRBV7-9 and TRBJ2-3, with a weak D call TRBD1 (6 bases). The CDR3 is made up of 12 amino acids. The V gene's germline CDR1 is SEHNR and CDR2 FQNEAQ (reference sequence). V was shortened by 5 bases and J by 7 bases, with 10 bases between the two germline ends. CDR3 DNA: TGTGCCAGCAGCAACGACAGGTATACGCAGTATTTT. Translated: CASSNDRYTQYF.

V is TRBV9 and J is TRBJ2-2; 11 bases agree with TRBD2. CDR1 and CDR2 (germline): SGDLS, YYNGEE. The CDR3 consists of 15 residues. The ends lost 4 bases at V and 7 bases at J; junction bases unmatched: 6. The CDR3 here is CASSTSGSEIGELFF. The CDR3 DNA follows: TGTGCCAGCAGCACTAGCGGGAGTGAGATCGGGGAGCTGTTTTTT.

This clone is labeled as medium-sized (0.01 to 0.1%). The genes are TRBV15 and TRBJ1-1; D ambiguous. CDR3 length equals 14 residues. V was cut by 4 bases and J by 2 bases, with 11 bases left in between. In germline, CDR1 is LNHNV, CDR2 YYDKDF (reference sequence). The CDR3 bases are TGTGCCACCAGCACTAGCGGGAGTAACACTGAAGCTTTCTTT. This sequence encodes CATSTSGSNTEAFF. Filled out from reference TRBV15 and TRBJ1-1, the complete variable domain reads DAMVIQNPRYQVTQFGKPVTLSCSQTLNHNVMYWYQQKSSQAPKLLFHYYDKDFNNEADTPDNFQSRRPNTSFCFLDIRSPGLGDTAMYLCATSTSGSNTEAFFGQGTRLTVV.

This rearrangement joins TRBV7-9 to TRBJ2-7, with TRBD1 matching over 8 bases. Germline CDR1 SEHNR, CDR2 FQNEAQ (reference sequence). The CDR3 spans 14 residues. The V and J ends lost 5 bases and 4 bases, in that order; junction bases with no gene match: 7. The CDR3 bases are TGTGCCAGCAGCCCTCGGACAGGGCAGTACGAGCAGTACTTC. Translated: CASSPRTGQYEQYF.

This chain links TRBV6-4 with TRBJ2-2; 12 nucleotides line up with TRBD2. In germline, CDR1 is MRHNA, CDR2 SNTAGT. The CDR3 loop spans 20 amino acids. With 5 bases clipped from V and 3 bases from J, the junction kept 16 bases outside the gene matches. The CDR3 here is CASSHPRLAGVSWDTGELFF. The DNA for the CDR3 is TGTGCCAGCAGTCATCCCCGACTAGCGGGAGTGAGTTGGGACACCGGGGAGCTGTTTTTT.

This chain connects TRBV10-3 to TRBJ1-4, with D perhaps matching TRBD1 (5 bases). V lost 2 bases and J lost 3, with 10 bases in between. This CDR3 comprises 15 residues. CDR1 is ENHRY, CDR2 SYGVKD, per germline. CDR3: CAISERGGANEKLFF. The CDR3 DNA is TGTGCCATCAGTGAGAGGGGTGGTGCTAATGAAAAACTGTTTTTT.

The rearrangement uses TRBV27 and TRBJ2-3, with unresolved D. The CDR3 is made up of 15 amino acids. Germline-derived CDR1 and CDR2 are MNHEY and SMNVEV (reference sequence). Trimming took off 0 bases at V and 1 base at J, with 8 bases between the two ends. The CDR3 protein is CASSLSSLGTDTQYF. The CDR3 DNA reads as TGTGCCAGCAGTTTATCGAGTCTGGGCACAGATACGCAGTATTTT.

J is TRBJ1-1 and V is TRBV11-1; D is undetermined. Trimming cost V 3 bases and J 4 bases, with 6 bases left between them. Germline values: CDR1 SGHAT, CDR2 FQDESV (reference sequence). The CDR3 sequence is 12 residues long. The DNA for the CDR3 is TGTGCCAGCAGCTTCGGACTCACTGAAGCTTTCTTT. It translates to CASSFGLTEAFF.

The chain carries TRBV28 and TRBJ1-5, with a tentative D call TRBD1 (5 bases). Germline CDR1 and CDR2: MDHEN and SYDVKM. The CDR3 covers 16 residues. V dropped 7 bases and J dropped 7 bases, with 23 bases sitting between them. CDR3 residues: CASTWARGSSRQPQHF. Here the CDR3 DNA reads TGTGCCAGCACTTGGGCGCGGGGGAGTTCGCGGCAGCCCCAGCATTTT.

V usage is TRBV14 and J usage is TRBJ1-1; D call uncertain. This CDR3 comprises 11 residues. The V end was cut by 3 bases, the J end by 4 bases, with 3 bases between. The germline V gene encodes CDR1 SGHDN and CDR2 FVKESK. CDR3 loop: CASSHSTEAFF. CDR3 sequence (DNA): TGTGCCAGCAGCCACTCCACTGAAGCTTTCTTT.

This chain connects TRBV28 to TRBJ1-1, with D uncertain. CDR1 is MDHEN and CDR2 is SYDVKM in the germline V gene. The germline V and J ends were trimmed by 4 bases and 7 bases, with 13 bases remaining between them. CDR3 length equals 13 residues. This CDR3 is CASSSFTELEAFF. The CDR3 bases are TGTGCCAGCAGTTCCTTCACCGAACTTGAAGCTTTCTTT.

The rearrangement joins TRBV5-4 to TRBJ1-2; 7 bases align to TRBD1. Looked up from germline, CDR1 is SGHNT and CDR2 is YYREEE (reference sequence). The CDR3 is made up of 17 amino acids. V gave up 4 bases and J gave up 4 bases; unmatched junction bases: 16. The CDR3 DNA reads TGTGCCAGCAGCACTTTCATGGGCTCCGGGACAGCCTATGGCTACACCTTC. Protein: CASSTFMGSGTAYGYTF.

Comments on this clone: The same CDR3 arises from other DNA sequences in this sample as well. The chain joins TRBV29-1 to TRBJ1-2; 9 nucleotides match TRBD1. Germline V gene lookup returns CDR1 SQVTM and CDR2 ANQGSEA. The CDR3 spans 12 residues. Unmatched junction bases numbered 3, after V lost 4 bases and J lost 6 bases. Here the CDR3 DNA reads TGCAGCGTTGTAGGGACAGGGCATGGCTACACCTTC. It encodes CSVVGTGHGYTF.

A word on this clone: Other DNA sequences in the sample encode the same CDR3. The chain uses TRBV10-3 and TRBJ2-3; TRBD2 matches 7 bases. Germline V CDR1 and CDR2: ENHRY, SYGVKD. This CDR3 has 12 amino acids. Trimming removed 8 bases from V and 1 base from J; junction bases left unmatched: 0. In DNA, the CDR3 is TGTGCCATCGGGGGGGGCACAGATACGCAGTATTTT. It encodes CAIGGGTDTQYF.

The chain carries TRBV27 and TRBJ1-6; D is ambiguous. The CDR3 covers 13 residues. Germline CDR1 and CDR2: MNHEY and SMNVEV (reference sequence). V lost 4 bases and J 12 bases, leaving 13 bases between the germline ends. CDR3 bases: TGTGCCAGCAGTTGGGCTAAAATGGTACCCCTCCACTTT. It translates to CASSWAKMVPLHF.

This rearrangement joins TRBV19 to TRBJ1-5; 7 bases line up with TRBD1. Germline CDR1 reads LNHDA; CDR2 reads SQIVND (reference sequence). This CDR3 contains 13 residues. V lost 7 bases and J lost 5; bases outside the gene matches: 5. The chain's CDR3 is CASKKGQYQPQHF. The CDR3 DNA reads as TGTGCCAGTAAAAAGGGACAGTATCAGCCCCAGCATTTT.